A single sample gave rise to the 13 T cell receptor beta chains below, sequenced in a study of blood T cell repertoires in COVID-19. Only in-frame clones appear in the TCRdb table, and some are missing; sequencing was by immunoSEQ multiplex PCR. The sample yields fewer than 300,000 clones, about 87% seen once. Sequencing used peripheral blood. These receptors were taken from a woman aged 45-60 years with acute or convalescent COVID-19.

This clone appeared once. The chain uses TRBV2 and TRBJ1-3, with TRBD1 identical over 8 bases. V lost 6 bases to trimming and J lost 4 bases; unmatched junction nucleotides: 5. The CDR3 totals 14 residues. Germline values: CDR1 SNHLY, CDR2 FYNNEI. The CDR3 region is CASRPDRGGNTIYF. As DNA, the CDR3 is TGTGCCAGCAGACCCGACAGGGGAGGAAACACCATATATTTT.

J is TRBJ1-2 and V is TRBV27, with 8 bases lining up with TRBD1. Germline V gives CDR1 MNHEY, CDR2 SMNVEV (reference sequence). This CDR3 comprises 14 residues. V lost 8 bases and J lost 2; bases outside the gene matches: 7. The chain's CDR3 is CASRQGAINYGYTF. The CDR3 DNA is TGTGCCAGCCGGCAGGGGGCTATCAACTATGGCTACACCTTC.

This chain uses TRBV5-6 with TRBJ1-5, with D uncertain. Trimming pared 4 bases from V and 12 bases from J, leaving 14 bases between. CDR3 length: 12 residues. Germline CDR1 SGHDT, CDR2 YYEEEE. CDR3 protein: CASSPSGLGQHF. CDR3 sequence (DNA): TGTGCCAGCAGCCCTAGCGGCCTGGGCCAGCATTTT.

This chain links TRBV3-1 (or the pseudogene TRBV3-2) with TRBJ2-5, with D unresolved. The CDR3 totals 15 residues. Germline V gene data show CDR1 as LGHDT and CDR2 as YNNKEL (reference sequence). V dropped 0 bases and J dropped 2 bases, with 10 bases sitting between them. DNA of the CDR3: TGTGCCAGCAGCCAAGATCCCCTACTACAAGAGACCCAGTACTTC. Translating gives CASSQDPLLQETQYF.

V and J are TRBV28 and TRBJ2-7, with 8 nucleotides matching TRBD2. The length of the CDR3 is 17 residues. The trim removed 6 bases at V and 4 bases at J, leaving 17 bases unmatched. Germline V gene sequence: CDR1 MDHEN, CDR2 SYDVKM. In DNA form, the CDR3 reads TGTGCCAGCAGACCGTCGTTATTCGGGGGGGGTTTTTACGAGCAGTACTTC. It is translated as CASRPSLFGGGFYEQYF.

The gene calls are TRBV6-2 or TRBV6-3 and TRBJ2-1; 15 bases map to TRBD2. With V trimmed by 5 bases and J by 3 bases, 2 bases remained unmatched. Looked up from germline, CDR1 is MNHEY and CDR2 is SVGEGT. This CDR3 contains 16 residues. CDR3 in amino acids: CASSRTSGRGYNEQFF. The CDR3 DNA reads TGTGCCAGCAGTCGGACTAGCGGGAGGGGCTACAATGAGCAGTTCTTC.

This clone was counted once. The chain has TRBV10-3 and TRBJ1-1; no clear D gene. V dropped 4 bases and J dropped 6 bases, with 12 bases sitting between them. CDR3 length: 13 amino acids. In germline, CDR1 is ENHRY, CDR2 SYGVKD. The chain's CDR3 is CAISGGGSAEAFF. In DNA, the CDR3 is TGTGCCATCAGTGGAGGAGGTAGCGCTGAAGCTTTCTTT.

The chain couples TRBV9 to TRBJ2-5, with 7 bases matching TRBD2. The CDR3 is 14 residues long. Trimming removed 0 bases from V and 4 bases from J; junction bases left unmatched: 3. Germline V gene data show CDR1 as SGDLS and CDR2 as YYNGEE. The CDR3 here is CASSVVASGETQYF. In nucleotides, the CDR3 is TGTGCCAGCAGCGTAGTTGCTAGCGGAGAGACCCAGTACTTC.

The chain has TRBV4-3 and TRBJ2-5; D perhaps matches TRBD1 (6 bases). This CDR3 comprises 13 residues. V lost 4 bases to trimming and J lost 3 bases, with 9 bases between them. Germline loops: CDR1 LGHNA, CDR2 YSLEER. CDR3 residues: CASSPQGKETQYF. The CDR3 bases are TGCGCCAGCAGCCCACAGGGAAAAGAGACCCAGTACTTC.

The J gene is TRBJ1-1, the V gene TRBV16; 7 bases fit TRBD1. Germline CDR1 reads KGHSY; CDR2 reads FQNENV. The ends lost 2 bases at V and 6 bases at J; junction bases unmatched: 9. The CDR3 contains 15 residues. CDR3 sequence reads: CASSQGNRGGAEAFF. The CDR3 coding sequence is TGTGCCAGCAGCCAAGGAAACAGGGGTGGTGCTGAAGCTTTCTTT.

The chain is built from TRBV28 and TRBJ2-5; D ambiguous. V lost 8 bases and J 4 bases, leaving 14 bases between the germline ends. CDR3 length: 13 amino acids. Germline V gives CDR1 MDHEN, CDR2 SYDVKM. CDR3: CASLGDRRETQYF. The DNA of the CDR3 is TGTGCCAGCCTTGGAGATCGGAGAGAGACCCAGTACTTC.

The chain couples TRBV18 to TRBJ1-2, with 8 nucleotides matching TRBD1. V trimming: 3 bases; J trimming: 11 bases; junction bases outside the gene matches: 5. The CDR3 is 12 amino acids. From germline, CDR1 is KGHSH and CDR2 LQKENI. The CDR3 region has the DNA TGTGCCAGCTCACCGGACAGGGAGAGATACACCTTC. Translating gives CASSPDRERYTF.

V is TRBV6-5 and J is TRBJ2-3; a weak D match, TRBD2 (5 bases). This CDR3 is built from 13 residues. V lost 4 bases and J lost 0, with 5 bases in between. Per the germline V gene, CDR1 is MNHEY and CDR2 is SVGAGI. The CDR3 coding sequence is TGTGCCAGCAGTTGGACTAGCACAGATACGCAGTATTTT. Protein: CASSWTSTDTQYF.